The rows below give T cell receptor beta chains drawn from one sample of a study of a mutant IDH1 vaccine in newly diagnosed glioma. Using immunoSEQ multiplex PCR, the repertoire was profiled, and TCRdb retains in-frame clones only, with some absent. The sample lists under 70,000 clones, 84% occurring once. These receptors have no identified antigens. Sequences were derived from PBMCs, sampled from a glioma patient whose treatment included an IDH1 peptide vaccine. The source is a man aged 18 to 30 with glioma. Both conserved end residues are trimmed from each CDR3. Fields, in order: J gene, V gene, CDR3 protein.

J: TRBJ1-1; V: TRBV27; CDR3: ASSFGTGGVTEAF
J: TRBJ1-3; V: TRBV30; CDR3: AWSGDLATGNTIY
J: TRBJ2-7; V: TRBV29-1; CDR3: SVQTGGTYEQY
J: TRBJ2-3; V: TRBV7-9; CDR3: ASSSTSPGTAVRTDTQY
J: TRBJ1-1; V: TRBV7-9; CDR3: ASSTPAGPNTEAF
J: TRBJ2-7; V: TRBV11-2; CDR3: ASSGGGQNSYEQY
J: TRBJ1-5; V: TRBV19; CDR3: ASTPDRGSNQPQH
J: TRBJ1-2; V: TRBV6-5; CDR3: ASSYSSSNEYGYT
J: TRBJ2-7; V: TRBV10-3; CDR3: AISDPTGISYEQY
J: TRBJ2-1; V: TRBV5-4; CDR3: ASSQGLAGSYNEQF
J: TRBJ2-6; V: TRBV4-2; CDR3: ASSQALSPVSGANVLT
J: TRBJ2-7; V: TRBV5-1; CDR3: ASSLQGILYEQY
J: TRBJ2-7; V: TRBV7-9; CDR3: ASSLVQGSHEQY
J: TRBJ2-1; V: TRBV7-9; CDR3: ASSGRGRNEQF
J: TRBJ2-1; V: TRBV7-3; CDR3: ASSPSGTSSYNEQF